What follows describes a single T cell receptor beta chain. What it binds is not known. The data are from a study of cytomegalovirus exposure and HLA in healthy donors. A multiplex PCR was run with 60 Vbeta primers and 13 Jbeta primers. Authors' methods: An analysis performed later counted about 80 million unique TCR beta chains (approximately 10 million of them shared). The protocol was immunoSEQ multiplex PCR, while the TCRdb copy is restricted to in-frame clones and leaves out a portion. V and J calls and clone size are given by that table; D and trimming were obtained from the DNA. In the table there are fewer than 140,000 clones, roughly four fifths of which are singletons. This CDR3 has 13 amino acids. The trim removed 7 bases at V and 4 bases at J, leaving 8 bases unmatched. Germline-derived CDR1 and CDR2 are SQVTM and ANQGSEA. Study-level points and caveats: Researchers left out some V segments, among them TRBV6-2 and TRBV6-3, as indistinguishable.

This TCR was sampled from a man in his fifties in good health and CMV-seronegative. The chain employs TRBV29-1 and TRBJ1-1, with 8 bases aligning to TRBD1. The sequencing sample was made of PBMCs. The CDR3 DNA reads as TGCAGCGCCTTACAGGGGGATGTCACTGAAGCTTTCTTT. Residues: CSALQGDVTEAFF. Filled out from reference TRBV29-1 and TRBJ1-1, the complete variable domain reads SAVISQKPSRDICQRGTSLTIQCQVDSQVTMMFWYRQQPGQSLTLIATANQGSEATYESGFVIDKFPISRPNLTFSTLTVSNMSPEDSSIYLCSALQGDVTEAFFGQGTRLTVV.